Listed below are T cell receptor beta chains from one sample, sequenced in a study of cytotoxic CD8 clonotypes in ibrutinib-treated CLL. Repertoires were generated with immunoSEQ multiplex PCR, while TCRdb's copy carries only in-frame clones and drops some. The table records 140,000 to 150,000 clones, about 80% of them present only once. The specimen was PBMCs, collected after 24 months of ibrutinib treatment. The receptors were gathered from a human donor with chronic lymphocytic leukemia. Each CDR3 is given with its conserved first and last residue. The D gene is left open where the match is weak. Not every row has a clone size; where given, it reads once, few, many or a size class.

D gene: TRBD1; J gene: TRBJ2-2; V gene: TRBV7-3; clone size: few; CDR3 protein: CASRQGGNTGELFF; CDR3 DNA: TGTGCCAGCAGACAGGGGGGAAACACCGGGGAGCTGTTTTTT
D gene: TRBD2; J gene: TRBJ2-1; V gene: TRBV10-3; clone size: NA; CDR3 protein: CAISEGTSGRGYNEQFF; CDR3 DNA: TGTGCCATCAGTGAGGGGACTAGCGGGAGAGGTTACAATGAGCAGTTCTTC
D gene: NA; J gene: TRBJ1-2; V gene: TRBV9; clone size: NA; CDR3 protein: CASGGAEHPGGYTF; CDR3 DNA: TGTGCCAGCGGGGGTGCGGAGCACCCGGGTGGCTACACCTTC
D gene: NA; J gene: TRBJ2-3; V gene: TRBV6-5; clone size: NA; CDR3 protein: CASSYSKGTDTQYF; CDR3 DNA: TGTGCCAGCAGTTACTCGAAAGGCACAGATACGCAGTATTTT
D gene: NA; J gene: TRBJ2-2; V gene: TRBV7-3; clone size: NA; CDR3 protein: CATRVGSGTGELFF; CDR3 DNA: TGTGCCACCCGCGTGGGGTCCGGCACCGGGGAGCTGTTTTTT
D gene: TRBD1; J gene: TRBJ1-1; V gene: TRBV10-3; clone size: once; CDR3 protein: CAIRGTKQGANTEAFF; CDR3 DNA: TGTGCCATCAGGGGAACCAAACAGGGGGCCAACACTGAAGCTTTCTTT
D gene: TRBD1; J gene: TRBJ1-5; V gene: TRBV28; clone size: NA; CDR3 protein: CASSPQDRGEQPQHF; CDR3 DNA: TGTGCCAGCAGTCCTCAGGACAGGGGGGAGCAGCCCCAGCATTTT
D gene: TRBD1; J gene: TRBJ1-4; V gene: TRBV20-1; clone size: NA; CDR3 protein: CSALTPGGLFF; CDR3 DNA: TGCAGTGCCCTAACCCCAGGGGGACTGTTTTTT
D gene: TRBD2; J gene: TRBJ2-3; V gene: TRBV4-3; clone size: few; CDR3 protein: CASSHQGGGRPHTQYF; CDR3 DNA: TGCGCCAGCAGCCACCAGGGTGGCGGGAGGCCCCATACGCAGTATTTT
D gene: TRBD2; J gene: TRBJ2-7; V gene: TRBV27; clone size: NA; CDR3 protein: CASSPRAGGPSYEQYF; CDR3 DNA: TGTGCCAGCAGTCCCAGAGCGGGGGGACCCTCCTACGAGCAGTACTTC
D gene: NA; J gene: TRBJ2-5; V gene: TRBV6-1; clone size: NA; CDR3 protein: CASTATGTSQETQYF; CDR3 DNA: TGTGCCAGCACCGCCACCGGGACCTCCCAAGAGACCCAGTACTTC
D gene: NA; J gene: TRBJ1-4; V gene: TRBV7-2; clone size: NA; CDR3 protein: CASSPTPGGVWFF; CDR3 DNA: TGTGCCAGCAGCCCCACCCCCGGGGGGGTGTGGTTTTTT
D gene: NA; J gene: TRBJ1-4; V gene: TRBV6-5; clone size: NA; CDR3 protein: CASSYSGHIKGGELFF; CDR3 DNA: TGTGCCAGCAGTTACTCAGGGCATATCAAGGGGGGGGAACTGTTTTTT
D gene: NA; J gene: TRBJ2-6; V gene: TRBV13; clone size: NA; CDR3 protein: CASSTPTGANVLTF; CDR3 DNA: TGTGCCAGCAGCACCCCGACCGGGGCCAACGTCCTGACTTTC
D gene: NA; J gene: TRBJ2-2; V gene: TRBV10-3; clone size: NA; CDR3 protein: CAISEGSGGGTGELFF; CDR3 DNA: TGTGCCATCAGTGAAGGTAGCGGAGGGGGCACCGGGGAGCTGTTTTTT
D gene: TRBD1; J gene: TRBJ2-7; V gene: TRBV28; clone size: NA; CDR3 protein: CASSLGTGPYEQYF; CDR3 DNA: TGTGCCAGCAGTTTGGGGACAGGTCCGTACGAGCAGTACTTC
D gene: NA; J gene: TRBJ2-1; V gene: TRBV6-5; clone size: NA; CDR3 protein: CASSYSLTGYNEQFF; CDR3 DNA: TGTGCCAGCAGTTACTCCCTGACGGGGTACAATGAGCAGTTCTTC
D gene: NA; J gene: TRBJ1-5; V gene: TRBV19; clone size: NA; CDR3 protein: CASSMSGGGDLNQPQHF; CDR3 DNA: TGTGCCAGTAGTATGTCGGGGGGAGGGGACCTGAATCAGCCCCAGCATTTT
D gene: NA; J gene: TRBJ2-3; V gene: TRBV6-1; clone size: NA; CDR3 protein: CASGPATDTQYF; CDR3 DNA: TGTGCCAGCGGGCCAGCCACAGATACGCAGTATTTT
D gene: NA; J gene: TRBJ1-2; V gene: TRBV18; clone size: NA; CDR3 protein: CASSPGTAKSSNYGYTF; CDR3 DNA: TGTGCCAGCTCACCCGGGACGGCAAAATCGTCTAACTATGGCTACACCTTC
D gene: NA; J gene: TRBJ1-4; V gene: TRBV28; clone size: NA; CDR3 protein: CASSPWGGDEKLFF; CDR3 DNA: TGTGCCAGCAGTCCCTGGGGAGGCGATGAAAAACTGTTTTTT
D gene: NA; J gene: TRBJ1-1; V gene: TRBV10-3; clone size: NA; CDR3 protein: CAIRAAGGTEAFF; CDR3 DNA: TGTGCCATCAGGGCCGCGGGGGGCACTGAAGCTTTCTTT
D gene: NA; J gene: TRBJ2-7; V gene: TRBV5-1; clone size: NA; CDR3 protein: CASSLVAGATYEQYF; CDR3 DNA: TGCGCCAGCAGCTTGGTCGCGGGGGCGACCTACGAGCAGTACTTC
D gene: NA; J gene: TRBJ1-6; V gene: TRBV19; clone size: few; CDR3 protein: CASSLSGDYNSPLHF; CDR3 DNA: TGTGCCAGTAGTTTATCGGGAGACTATAATTCACCCCTCCACTTT
D gene: NA; J gene: TRBJ1-2; V gene: TRBV6-5; clone size: few; CDR3 protein: CASSYSISRQSAGYTF; CDR3 DNA: TGTGCCAGCAGTTACTCGATTTCCCGACAGAGCGCTGGCTACACCTTC
D gene: NA; J gene: TRBJ2-7; V gene: TRBV5-1; clone size: once; CDR3 protein: CASSSGQTSSYEQYF; CDR3 DNA: TGCGCCAGCAGCTCGGGGCAGACCAGCTCCTACGAGCAGTACTTC
D gene: TRBD1; J gene: TRBJ2-5; V gene: TRBV7-8; clone size: few; CDR3 protein: CASRPRRDRGMRTQYF; CDR3 DNA: TGTGCCAGCAGACCGCGGCGGGACAGGGGAATGAGGACCCAGTACTTC
D gene: TRBD2; J gene: TRBJ2-3; V gene: TRBV7-8; clone size: NA; CDR3 protein: CASSPQRGYTDTQYF; CDR3 DNA: TGTGCCAGCAGCCCCCAGCGGGGATACACAGATACGCAGTATTTT
D gene: TRBD1; J gene: TRBJ2-5; V gene: TRBV19; clone size: NA; CDR3 protein: CATNPGQGASETQYF; CDR3 DNA: TGTGCCACCAACCCGGGACAGGGGGCTTCGGAGACCCAGTACTTC
D gene: TRBD1; J gene: TRBJ1-6; V gene: TRBV30; clone size: NA; CDR3 protein: CAWSPPGQVAAPLHF; CDR3 DNA: TGTGCCTGGAGTCCCCCAGGACAGGTCGCCGCACCCCTCCACTTT
D gene: NA; J gene: TRBJ1-1; V gene: TRBV18; clone size: NA; CDR3 protein: CASSPGRGRVAEAFF; CDR3 DNA: TGTGCCAGCTCACCGGGACGCGGACGGGTCGCTGAAGCTTTCTTT
D gene: NA; J gene: TRBJ1-3; V gene: TRBV30; clone size: NA; CDR3 protein: CAWSVGRRSGNTIYF; CDR3 DNA: TGTGCCTGGAGTGTGGGGCGGCGCTCTGGAAACACCATATATTTT
D gene: NA; J gene: TRBJ1-1; V gene: TRBV7-3; clone size: NA; CDR3 protein: CASSLTPQTEAFF; CDR3 DNA: TGTGCCAGCAGCTTAACCCCACAGACAGAAGCTTTCTTT
D gene: TRBD2; J gene: TRBJ2-1; V gene: TRBV9; clone size: NA; CDR3 protein: CASSPPIAGTRSNEQFF; CDR3 DNA: TGTGCCAGCAGCCCTCCCATCGCCGGGACTAGAAGCAATGAGCAGTTCTTC
D gene: TRBD1; J gene: TRBJ1-4; V gene: TRBV11-2; clone size: NA; CDR3 protein: CASSSVGTDNEKLFF; CDR3 DNA: TGTGCCAGCAGCTCGGTTGGGACAGATAATGAAAAACTGTTTTTT
D gene: NA; J gene: TRBJ2-2; V gene: TRBV27; clone size: few; CDR3 protein: CASSVLGRNTGELFF; CDR3 DNA: TGTGCCAGCTCGGTTCTAGGCCGGAACACCGGGGAGCTGTTTTTT
D gene: NA; J gene: TRBJ1-4; V gene: TRBV7-9; clone size: NA; CDR3 protein: CASSRDGEKLFF; CDR3 DNA: TGTGCCAGCAGCCGGGACGGTGAAAAACTGTTTTTT
D gene: NA; J gene: TRBJ1-5; V gene: TRBV30; clone size: NA; CDR3 protein: CAGAGGANQPQHF; CDR3 DNA: TGTGCCGGCGCGGGGGGGGCCAATCAGCCCCAGCATTTT
D gene: NA; J gene: TRBJ2-1; V gene: TRBV28; clone size: NA; CDR3 protein: CASSWGWYNEQFF; CDR3 DNA: TGTGCCAGCAGTTGGGGATGGTACAATGAGCAGTTCTTC